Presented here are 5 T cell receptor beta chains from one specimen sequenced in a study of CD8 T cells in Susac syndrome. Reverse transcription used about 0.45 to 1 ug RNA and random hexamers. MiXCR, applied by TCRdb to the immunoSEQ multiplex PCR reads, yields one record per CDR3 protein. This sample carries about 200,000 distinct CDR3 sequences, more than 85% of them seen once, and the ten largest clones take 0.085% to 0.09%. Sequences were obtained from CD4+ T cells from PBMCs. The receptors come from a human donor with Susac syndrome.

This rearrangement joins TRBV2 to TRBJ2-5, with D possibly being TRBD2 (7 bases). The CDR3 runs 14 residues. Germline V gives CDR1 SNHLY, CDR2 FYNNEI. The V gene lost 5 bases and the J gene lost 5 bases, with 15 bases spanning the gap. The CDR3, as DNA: TGTGCCAGCAGTCCGTCGGGGAGGGGGGAGACCCAGTACTTC. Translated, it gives CASSPSGRGETQYF.

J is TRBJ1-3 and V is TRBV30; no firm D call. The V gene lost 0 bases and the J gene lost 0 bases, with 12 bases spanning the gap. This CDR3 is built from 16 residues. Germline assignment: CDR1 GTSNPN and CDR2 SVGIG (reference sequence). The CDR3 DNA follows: TGTGCCTGGAGTGTCACTCGAACTAGCTCTGGAAACACCATATATTTT. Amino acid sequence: CAWSVTRTSSGNTIYF.

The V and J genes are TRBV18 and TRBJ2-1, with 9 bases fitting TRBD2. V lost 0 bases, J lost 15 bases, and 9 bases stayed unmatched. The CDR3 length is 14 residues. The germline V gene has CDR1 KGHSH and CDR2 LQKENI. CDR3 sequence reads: CASSPPAGGRSRFF. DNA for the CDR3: TGTGCCAGCTCACCACCAGCGGGAGGAAGATCTCGGTTCTTC.

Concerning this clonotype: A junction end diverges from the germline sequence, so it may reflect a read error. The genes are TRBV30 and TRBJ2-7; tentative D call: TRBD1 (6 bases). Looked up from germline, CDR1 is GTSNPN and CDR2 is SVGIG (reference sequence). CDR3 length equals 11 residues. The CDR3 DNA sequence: TGTACCTGGAGGACAGTCCACGAGCAGTACTTC. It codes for CTWRTVHEQYF.

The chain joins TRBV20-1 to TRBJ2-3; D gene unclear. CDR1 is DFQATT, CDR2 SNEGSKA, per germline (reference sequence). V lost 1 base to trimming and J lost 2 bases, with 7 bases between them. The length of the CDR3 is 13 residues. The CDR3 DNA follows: TGCAGTGCTAGAGTAGAAGACACAGATACGCAGTATTTT. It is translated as CSARVEDTDTQYF.